This TCR beta chain was identified in a study of T cells in Graves' hyperthyroidism and ophthalmopathy. Amplification of TCR beta CDR3 regions used RNA as the template. Using the HTBI primer set, a first-round RT-PCR was run on the TCR CDR3. A single record per CDR3 protein comes from TCRdb applying MiXCR to the multiplex PCR reads. The sample has about 610,000 distinct CDR3 sequences, 14% to 15% seen once; the top ten hold around 4.1%. The germline V gene encodes CDR1 LNHDA and CDR2 SQIVND (reference sequence). This CDR3 comprises 15 residues. V was clipped by 4 bases and J by 6 bases; unmatched bases: 8.

J is TRBJ2-2 and V is TRBV19; 7 bases align to TRBD2. The TCR was taken from a woman between 40 and 50 years old with Graves' ophthalmopathy. Specimen: blood. The chain's CDR3 is CASSKLAEISGELFF. The CDR3 bases are TGTGCCAGTAGTAAGCTAGCGGAGATTTCCGGGGAGCTGTTTTTT.